This T cell receptor beta chain was sequenced for a study of metastatic and nonmetastatic thyroid tumors. Study-wide background: The comparison covered peripheral blood and tumor or nodule tissue in malignant and benign thyroid patients.

This clone was detected many times. The antigen is unknown. The CDR3 length is 13 residues. Germline-derived CDR1 and CDR2 are LNHDA and SQIVND (reference sequence). Trimming cost V 8 bases and J 4 bases, with 14 bases left between them. Methods used by the authors: CDR3 was compared across clinicopathological groups, and the resulting differences were used to build a distant-metastasis classifier for papillary thyroid cancer. TCRdb re-called the PCR reads via MiXCR. TCRdb, rather than the study authors, made the V and J calls. Found here are approximately 82,000 clones, around 13% of them singletons; the top ten hold over 7%. Every patient underwent thyroid surgery untreated. Findings and caveats of the study: According to reports, the diversity of TCR beta was significantly higher in malignant thyroid tumors than in benign nodules, and this held in both blood and tumor samples.

The sequence was collected from a female donor with papillary thyroid cancer or a benign thyroid nodule (not recorded which). Some clones in this sample may be carry-over from other donors' samples. The specimen was tumor tissue. The chain links TRBV19 to TRBJ1-1; D is unclear. DNA of the CDR3: TGTGCCAGTTCCCGACCCCTGGGCACTGAAGCTTTCTTT. Its translation: CASSRPLGTEAFF.